A selection of T cell receptor beta chains follows, all from one sample in a study of shared clonotypes between healthy human individuals. Here immunoSEQ multiplex PCR was the method, and the copy in TCRdb shows in-frame clones only, minus some. The sample has about 1.1 million clones; 75% to 85% are singletons. Sequencing used memory CD4+ T cells from PBMCs. These receptors all stem from a man between 18 and 29 years old in good health. Some clones in this sample may be carry-over from other donors' samples. Both conserved end residues are part of each CDR3. A D gene is named only where the DNA matches it firmly. Not every row has a clone size; where given, it reads once, few, many or a size class.

CDR3aa	CDR3nt	j_gene	abundance	d_gene	v_gene
CASVANYGYTF	TGTGCCAGCGTAGCTAACTATGGCTACACCTTC	TRBJ1-2	.	.	TRBV6-1
CASSLSVGTEAFF	TGTGCCAGCAGCTTAAGCGTGGGCACTGAAGCTTTCTTT	TRBJ1-1	.	.	TRBV7-3
CASSQDIGTKQFF	TGTGCCAGCAGCCAAGATATAGGGACAAAGCAGTTCTTC	TRBJ2-1	.	.	TRBV4-2
CASSLRPGQEANYGYTF	TGTGCCAGTAGTCTCAGACCGGGACAGGAAGCAAACTATGGCTACACCTTC	TRBJ1-2	.	TRBD1	TRBV19
CASSDLGIGELFF	TGTGCCAGCAGTGATTTGGGTATCGGGGAGCTGTTTTTT	TRBJ2-2	.	.	TRBV6-1
CASSLPLGNSDTQYF	TGCGCCAGCAGCTTGCCCTTGGGGAACTCAGATACGCAGTATTTT	TRBJ2-3	.	.	TRBV5-1
CASSLALAESNQPQHF	TGTGCCAGCAGCTTAGCGCTGGCAGAGAGCAATCAGCCCCAGCATTTT	TRBJ1-5	.	.	TRBV7-2
CAWSAVSGGYYGYTF	TGTGCCTGGAGTGCGGTATCGGGCGGCTACTATGGCTACACCTTC	TRBJ1-2	.	.	TRBV30
CASSLSAPMANVLTF	TGTGCCAGCAGCTTATCAGCCCCGATGGCCAACGTCCTGACTTTC	TRBJ2-6	.	.	TRBV5-6
CASSTSTVNTEAFF	TGCGCCAGCAGCACCTCCACAGTGAACACTGAAGCTTTCTTT	TRBJ1-1	once	.	TRBV5-1
CASEDRWSYEQYF	TGTGCCAGCGAGGACAGGTGGTCCTACGAGCAGTACTTC	TRBJ2-7	.	TRBD1	TRBV6-1
CASSLGGTQETQYF	TGTGCCAGCAGCCTCGGAGGGACCCAAGAGACCCAGTACTTC	TRBJ2-5	.	.	TRBV6-1
CASSPYEADQNSGANVLTF	TGTGCCAGCTCACCGTATGAAGCCGACCAGAACTCTGGGGCCAACGTCCTGACTTTC	TRBJ2-6	.	.	TRBV18
CASSYESEYSYNEQFF	TGTGCCAGCAGTTACGAGTCGGAATACTCCTACAATGAGCAGTTCTTC	TRBJ2-1	.	.	TRBV6-5
CASSQGDFSNEQFF	TGTGCCAGCAGCCAAGGGGACTTTAGTAATGAGCAGTTCTTC	TRBJ2-1	.	.	TRBV5-4
CASSFPDSYEQYF	TGTGCCAGTAGTTTTCCGGACTCCTACGAGCAGTACTTC	TRBJ2-7	.	.	TRBV19
CASSLERGGSPPNEQFF	TGTGCCAGCAGCTTGGAAAGGGGGGGTTCACCTCCCAATGAGCAGTTCTTC	TRBJ2-1	once	.	TRBV5-8
CASSLDRRRNQPQHF	TGTGCCAGCAGTTTGGACAGGAGACGCAATCAGCCCCAGCATTTT	TRBJ1-5	once	TRBD1	TRBV28
CASSTQGYPSGNTIYF	TGTGCCAGCAGTACTCAGGGGTACCCCTCTGGAAACACCATATATTTT	TRBJ1-3	.	.	TRBV28
CASSWRTSGMSGDTQYF	TGCGCCAGCAGCTGGCGGACTAGCGGGATGAGTGGAGATACGCAGTATTTT	TRBJ2-3	.	TRBD2	TRBV5-1
CASSLGGFQETQYF	TGTGCCAGCAGCTTAGGGGGGTTCCAAGAGACCCAGTACTTC	TRBJ2-5	.	.	TRBV7-7
CASERGTGDYGYTF	TGTGCCAGCGAGCGGGGGACAGGGGACTATGGCTACACCTTC	TRBJ1-2	.	TRBD1	TRBV28
CASSPEREGSGEQFF	TGTGCCAGCTCGCCCGAGCGGGAGGGTAGCGGTGAGCAGTTCTTC	TRBJ2-1	few	TRBD2	TRBV18
CASTHTGQSLAGELFF	TGTGCCAGCACCCACACGGGACAATCTTTAGCCGGGGAGCTGTTTTTT	TRBJ2-2	.	.	TRBV27
CATSRDQLNQPQHF	TGTGCCACCAGCAGAGATCAGTTGAATCAGCCCCAGCATTTT	TRBJ1-5	.	.	TRBV15
CASLRQGDQPQHF	TGTGCCAGCTTACGACAGGGGGATCAGCCCCAGCATTTT	TRBJ1-5	few	TRBD1	TRBV6-1
CASSSQGGEQPQHF	TGTGCCAGCAGCTCACAGGGTGGGGAGCAGCCCCAGCATTTT	TRBJ1-5	.	.	TRBV7-2
CATSRDKWEQASSF	TGTGCCACCAGCAGAGATAAGTGGGAGCAGGCAAGTTCGTTT	TRBJ1-4	few	.	TRBV15
CASSVRDYGYTF	TGTGCCAGCAGCGTACGAGACTATGGCTACACCTTC	TRBJ1-2	.	.	TRBV2
CASCTPRGGNTEAFF	TGTGCCAGCTGTACCCCTAGAGGGGGGAACACTGAAGCTTTCTTT	TRBJ1-1	.	.	TRBV6-6
CASSPGTGDNEQFF	TGTGCCAGCTCTCCCGGGACAGGGGACAATGAGCAGTTCTTC	TRBJ2-1	.	TRBD1	TRBV18
CASSLGVSGLNTEAFF	TGCGCCAGCAGCTTGGGGGTGTCAGGCCTGAACACTGAAGCTTTCTTT	TRBJ1-1	.	.	TRBV5-1
CASSYTGADTEAFF	TGCGCCAGCAGCTATACAGGAGCGGACACTGAAGCTTTCTTT	TRBJ1-1	few	.	TRBV5-1
CASSEGGRGETQYF	TGTGCCAGCAGTGAAGGGGGGCGCGGAGAGACCCAGTACTTC	TRBJ2-5	.	.	TRBV2
CASSQEALSARGPSKQYF	TGTGCCAGCAGCCAAGAGGCCTTATCGGCCAGGGGACCTTCGAAGCAGTACTTC	TRBJ2-7	.	.	TRBV4-2
CASSRGLAGDNEQFF	TGTGCCAGCTCCCGGGGACTAGCGGGAGACAATGAGCAGTTCTTC	TRBJ2-1	.	TRBD2	TRBV18
CASRRDIRNEKLFF	TGTGCCAGCCGGCGGGACATTCGGAATGAAAAACTGTTTTTT	TRBJ1-4	.	.	TRBV2
CASSPPDSDVNTGELFF	TGTGCCAGCTCACCACCGGATTCAGATGTAAACACCGGGGAGCTGTTTTTT	TRBJ2-2	.	.	TRBV18
CASSPLVTEAFF	TGTGCCAGCAGCCCCCTTGTCACTGAAGCTTTCTTT	TRBJ1-1	.	.	TRBV28
CASSYSGRGTEAFF	TGTGCCAGCAGTTACTCGGGCCGCGGGACTGAAGCTTTCTTT	TRBJ1-1	once	.	TRBV6-5
CASSSSGGLWEGYTF	TGTGCCAGCAGTAGCTCAGGGGGCCTATGGGAGGGCTACACCTTC	TRBJ1-2	.	TRBD1	TRBV7-2
CASSLWADTGELFF	TGCGCCAGCAGCTTGTGGGCTGACACCGGGGAGCTGTTTTTT	TRBJ2-2	.	.	TRBV5-1
CASSPRGSSYEQYF	TGTGCCAGCAGCCCTAGGGGTAGCTCCTACGAGCAGTACTTC	TRBJ2-7	.	.	TRBV7-2
CAISDWRANTEAFF	TGTGCCATCAGTGACTGGCGGGCGAACACTGAAGCTTTCTTT	TRBJ1-1	.	.	TRBV10-3
CASSFTSGGGNEQFF	TGCGCCAGCAGTTTTACTAGCGGAGGCGGGAATGAGCAGTTCTTC	TRBJ2-1	.	TRBD2	TRBV5-1
CASSDPGGYGYTF	TGCGCCAGCAGTGATCCAGGGGGCTATGGCTACACCTTC	TRBJ1-2	.	TRBD1	TRBV10-2
CASMTATNEKLFF	TGTGCCAGCATGACAGCTACTAATGAAAAACTGTTTTTT	TRBJ1-4	.	.	TRBV28
CASSPEQWTGELFF	TGTGCCAGCAGCCCGGAACAATGGACCGGGGAGCTGTTTTTT	TRBJ2-2	.	.	TRBV9
CASSPPRGPGDTQYF	TGTGCCAGCTCACCACCGAGGGGGCCAGGGGATACGCAGTATTTT	TRBJ2-3	.	TRBD1	TRBV18
CASNPGSNYGYTF	TGTGCCAGCAATCCAGGATCCAACTATGGCTACACCTTC	TRBJ1-2	.	.	TRBV28
CASSERAYGYTF	TGTGCCAGCAGTGAGCGGGCATATGGCTACACCTTC	TRBJ1-2	.	.	TRBV2
CASSLAAPSYNEQFF	TGTGCCAGCAGCTTGGCGGCACCATCCTACAATGAGCAGTTCTTC	TRBJ2-1	.	.	TRBV5-5
CASSRGYDSGNTIYF	TGCGCCAGCAGCCGAGGATACGACTCTGGAAACACCATATATTTT	TRBJ1-3	.	.	TRBV5-1
CASSLEGGLLSSYNEQFF	TGTGCCAGCAGCTTAGAGGGCGGACTGTTGAGCTCCTACAATGAGCAGTTCTTC	TRBJ2-1	.	.	TRBV7-9
CASSSGLNPTAFF	TGTGCCAGCAGCTCGGGTCTCAATCCAACCGCTTTCTTT	TRBJ1-1	.	.	TRBV7-2
CASSSVREGYGYTF	TGTGCCAGCAGTTCGGTCAGGGAGGGATATGGCTACACCTTC	TRBJ1-2	.	.	TRBV27
CASSVKGWSSYNEQFF	TGTGCCAGCAGCGTTAAGGGGTGGAGCTCCTACAATGAGCAGTTCTTC	TRBJ2-1	.	.	TRBV9
CASSATPVGGRSTGTQYF	TGTGCCAGCAGCGCAACTCCGGTTGGCGGGAGGTCCACAGGGACCCAGTACTTC	TRBJ2-5	.	TRBD2	TRBV9